This TCR beta chain was documented in a study of T-cell reconstitution after alpha-beta-depleted transplantation in children. Study-wide results and limits: By one year post-transplant, T-cell counts and diversity largely arose from T cells that were newly produced.

A few counts support this clonotype. Its target is unknown. Researchers prepared the TCRbeta library using unique molecular identifiers, the study reports. TCRdb reprocessed the PCR reads with MiXCR, giving one entry per CDR3 protein. The data show 500,000 to 650,000 distinct CDR3 sequences, 13% seen once. The sequencing used PBMCs, mostly from graft donor cells, collected 360 days after TCRalphabeta/CD19-depleted stem cell transplant. The receptor was derived from a male patient younger than 18 who had a stem cell transplant for acute myeloid leukemia, so the T cells may come from the graft donor.

This CDR3 is CASSFYGGNTEAFF. The CDR3 coding sequence is TGTGCCAGCAGTTTTTACGGGGGGAACACTGAAGCTTTCTTT. V is TRBV12-3 or TRBV12-4 and J is TRBJ1-1, with a tentative D call TRBD1 (5 bases). This CDR3 region has 14 residues. Trimming took off 3 bases at V and 1 base at J, with 9 bases between the two ends.